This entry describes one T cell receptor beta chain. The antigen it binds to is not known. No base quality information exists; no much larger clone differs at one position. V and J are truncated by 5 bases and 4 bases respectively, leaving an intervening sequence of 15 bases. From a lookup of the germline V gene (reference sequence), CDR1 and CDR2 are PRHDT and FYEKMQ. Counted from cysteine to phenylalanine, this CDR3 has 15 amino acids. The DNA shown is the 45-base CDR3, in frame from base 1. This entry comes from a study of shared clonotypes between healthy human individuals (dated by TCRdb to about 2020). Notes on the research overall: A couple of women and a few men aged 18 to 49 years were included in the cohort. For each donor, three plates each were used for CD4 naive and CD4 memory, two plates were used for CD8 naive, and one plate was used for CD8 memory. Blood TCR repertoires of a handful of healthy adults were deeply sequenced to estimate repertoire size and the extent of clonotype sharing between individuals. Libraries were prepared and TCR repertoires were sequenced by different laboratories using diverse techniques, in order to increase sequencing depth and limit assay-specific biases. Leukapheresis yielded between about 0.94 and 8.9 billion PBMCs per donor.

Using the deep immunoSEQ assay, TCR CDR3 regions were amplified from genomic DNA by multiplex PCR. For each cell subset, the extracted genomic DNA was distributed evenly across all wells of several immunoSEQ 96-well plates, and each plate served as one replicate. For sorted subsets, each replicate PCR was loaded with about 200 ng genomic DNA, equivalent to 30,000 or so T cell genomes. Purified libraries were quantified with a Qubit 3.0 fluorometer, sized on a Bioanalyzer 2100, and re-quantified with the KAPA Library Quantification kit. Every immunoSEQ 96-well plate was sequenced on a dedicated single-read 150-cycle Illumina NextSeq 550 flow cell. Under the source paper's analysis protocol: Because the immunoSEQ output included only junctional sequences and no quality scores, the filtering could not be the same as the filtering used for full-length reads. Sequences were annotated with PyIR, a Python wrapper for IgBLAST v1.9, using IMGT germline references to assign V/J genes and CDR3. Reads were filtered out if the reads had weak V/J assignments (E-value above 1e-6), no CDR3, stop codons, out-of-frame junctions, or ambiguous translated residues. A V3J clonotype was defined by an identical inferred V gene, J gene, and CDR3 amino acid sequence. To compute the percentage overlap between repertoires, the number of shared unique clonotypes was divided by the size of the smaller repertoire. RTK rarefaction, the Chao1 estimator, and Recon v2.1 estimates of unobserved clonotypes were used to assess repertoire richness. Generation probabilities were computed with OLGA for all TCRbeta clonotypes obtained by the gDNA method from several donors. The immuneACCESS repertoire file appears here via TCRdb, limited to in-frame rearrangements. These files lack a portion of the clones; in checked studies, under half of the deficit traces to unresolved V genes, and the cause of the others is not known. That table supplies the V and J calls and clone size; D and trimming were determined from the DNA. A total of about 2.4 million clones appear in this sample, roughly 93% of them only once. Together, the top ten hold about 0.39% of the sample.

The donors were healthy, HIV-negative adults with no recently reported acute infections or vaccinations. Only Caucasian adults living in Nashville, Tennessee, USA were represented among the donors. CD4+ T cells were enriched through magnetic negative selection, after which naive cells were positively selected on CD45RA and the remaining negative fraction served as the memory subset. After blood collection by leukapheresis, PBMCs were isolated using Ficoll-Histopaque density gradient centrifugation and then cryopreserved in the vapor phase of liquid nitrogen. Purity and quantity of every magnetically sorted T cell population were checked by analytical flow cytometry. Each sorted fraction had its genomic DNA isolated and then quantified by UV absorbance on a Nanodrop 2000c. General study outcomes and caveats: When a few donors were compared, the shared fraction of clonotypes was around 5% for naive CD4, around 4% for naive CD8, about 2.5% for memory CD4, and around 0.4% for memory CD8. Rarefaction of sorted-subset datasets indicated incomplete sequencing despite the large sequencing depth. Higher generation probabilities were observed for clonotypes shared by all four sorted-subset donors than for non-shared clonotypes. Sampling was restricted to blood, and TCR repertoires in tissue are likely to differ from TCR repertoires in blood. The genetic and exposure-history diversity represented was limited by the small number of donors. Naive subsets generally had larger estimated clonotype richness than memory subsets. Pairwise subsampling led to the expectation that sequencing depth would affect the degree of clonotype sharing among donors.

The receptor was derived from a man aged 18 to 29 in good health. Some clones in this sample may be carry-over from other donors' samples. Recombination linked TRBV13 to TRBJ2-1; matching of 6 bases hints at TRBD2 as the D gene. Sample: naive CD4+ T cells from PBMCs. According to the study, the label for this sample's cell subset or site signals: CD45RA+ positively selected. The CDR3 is CASSRSRAGYNEQFF. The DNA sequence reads TGTGCCAGCAGCCGAAGCAGGGCGGGGTACAATGAGCAGTTCTTC.